This TCR beta chain was captured by sequencing in a study of breast tumors, draining lymph nodes, adjacent tissues. This clonotype was seen at least ten times. The target antigen is unknown. Samples came from axillary lymph nodes draining the breast cancer. Study-level findings and limits: Compared with lymph nodes, tumors were less diverse; compared with nontumor tissue, more. Luminal-like breast cancer showed significantly greater tumor-nontumor repertoire similarity than basal-like breast cancer did.

The length of the CDR3 is 16 residues. Unmatched junction bases numbered 13, after V lost 6 bases and J lost 2 bases. Using its own MiXCR run on the multiplex PCR reads, TCRdb lists one record per CDR3 protein. The sample includes 150,000 to 200,000 distinct CDR3 sequences, approximately 30% of them seen just once. This chain connects TRBV6-7 to TRBJ2-7, with 7 bases matching TRBD2. TRBV6-7 is an ORF for which the function is uncertain. The TCR originated in a female donor with breast cancer. Some clones in this sample may be carry-over from other donors' samples. Source material: axillary lymph node tissue. The CDR3 protein is CASSYPREGRTYEQYF. The DNA of the CDR3 is TGTGCCAGCAGCTACCCGAGGGAGGGGCGGACCTACGAGCAGTACTTC.